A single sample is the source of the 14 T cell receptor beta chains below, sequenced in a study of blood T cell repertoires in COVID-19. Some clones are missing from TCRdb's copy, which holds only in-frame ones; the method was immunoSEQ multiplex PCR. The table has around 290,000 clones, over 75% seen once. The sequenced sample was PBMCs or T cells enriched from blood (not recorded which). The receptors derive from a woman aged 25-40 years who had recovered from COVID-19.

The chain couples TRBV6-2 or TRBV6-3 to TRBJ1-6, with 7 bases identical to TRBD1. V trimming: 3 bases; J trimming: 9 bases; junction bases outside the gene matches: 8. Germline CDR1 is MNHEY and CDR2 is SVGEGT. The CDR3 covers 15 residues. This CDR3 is CASSYGGTVGSPLHF. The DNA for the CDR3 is TGTGCCAGCAGTTATGGAGGGACAGTTGGTTCACCCCTCCACTTT.

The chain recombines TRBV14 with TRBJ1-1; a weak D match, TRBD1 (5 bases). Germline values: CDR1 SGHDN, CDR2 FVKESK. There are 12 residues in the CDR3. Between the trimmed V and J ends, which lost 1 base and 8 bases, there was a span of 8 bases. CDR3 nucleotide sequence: TGTGCCAGCAGCCAAGTTACAGGCGAAGCTTTCTTT. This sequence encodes CASSQVTGEAFF.

CDR3 loop: CASKTSGRNNEQFF. The DNA for the CDR3 is TGTGCCAGTAAGACTAGCGGGCGGAATAATGAGCAGTTCTTC. J is TRBJ2-1 and V is TRBV19; TRBD2 agrees at 10 bases. Germline trimming cut 7 bases from V and 7 bases from J; bases unmatched to any gene: 7. The CDR3 is 14 amino acids. Germline loops: CDR1 LNHDA, CDR2 SQIVND (reference sequence).

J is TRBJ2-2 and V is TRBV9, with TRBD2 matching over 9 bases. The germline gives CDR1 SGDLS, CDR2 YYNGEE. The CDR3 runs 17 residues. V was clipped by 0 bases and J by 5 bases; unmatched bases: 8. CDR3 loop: CASSVDRAGGGTGELFF. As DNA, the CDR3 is TGTGCCAGCAGCGTAGACCGAGCGGGAGGAGGGACCGGGGAGCTGTTTTTT.

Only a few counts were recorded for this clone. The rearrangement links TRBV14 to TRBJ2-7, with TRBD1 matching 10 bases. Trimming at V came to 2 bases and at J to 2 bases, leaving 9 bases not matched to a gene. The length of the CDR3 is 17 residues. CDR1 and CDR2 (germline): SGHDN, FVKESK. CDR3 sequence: CASSQRVPGQGTYEQYF. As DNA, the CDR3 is TGTGCCAGCAGCCAACGAGTACCGGGACAGGGGACCTACGAGCAGTACTTC. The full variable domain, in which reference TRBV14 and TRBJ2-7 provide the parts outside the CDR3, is EAGVTQFPSHSVIEKGQTVTLRCDPISGHDNLYWYRRVMGKEIKFLLHFVKESKQDESGMPNNRFLAERTGGTYSTLKVQPAELEDSGVYFCASSQRVPGQGTYEQYFGPGTRLTVT.

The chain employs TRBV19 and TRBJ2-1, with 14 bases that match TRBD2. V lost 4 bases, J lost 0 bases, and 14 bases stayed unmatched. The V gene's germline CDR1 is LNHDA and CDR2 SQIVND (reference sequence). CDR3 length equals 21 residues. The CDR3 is CASSTRTSGRRITSSYNEQFF. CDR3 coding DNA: TGTGCCAGTAGTACGCGGACTAGCGGGAGGAGAATAACCAGCTCCTACAATGAGCAGTTCTTC.

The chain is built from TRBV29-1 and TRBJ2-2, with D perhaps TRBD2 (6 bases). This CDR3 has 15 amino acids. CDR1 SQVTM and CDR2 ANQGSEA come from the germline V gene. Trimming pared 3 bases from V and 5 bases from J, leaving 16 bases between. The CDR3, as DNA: TGCAGCGTTGATGGAGAGGGGAGGAGGACCGGGGAGCTGTTTTTT. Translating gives CSVDGEGRRTGELFF.

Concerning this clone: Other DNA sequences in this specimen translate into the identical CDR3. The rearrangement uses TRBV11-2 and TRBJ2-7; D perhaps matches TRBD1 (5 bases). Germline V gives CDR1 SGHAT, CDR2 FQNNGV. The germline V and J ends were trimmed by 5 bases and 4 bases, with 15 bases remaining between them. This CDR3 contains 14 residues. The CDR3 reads CASSLGAQSYEQYF. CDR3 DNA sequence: TGTGCCAGCAGCCTAGGGGCCCAGTCTTACGAGCAGTACTTC.

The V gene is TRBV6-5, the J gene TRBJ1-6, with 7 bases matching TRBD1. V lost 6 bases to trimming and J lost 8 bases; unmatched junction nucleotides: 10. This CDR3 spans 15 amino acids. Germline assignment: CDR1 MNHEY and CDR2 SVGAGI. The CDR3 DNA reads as TGTGCCAGCAGCCGATCGGACAGGCCTCATTCACCCCTCCACTTT. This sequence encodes CASSRSDRPHSPLHF.

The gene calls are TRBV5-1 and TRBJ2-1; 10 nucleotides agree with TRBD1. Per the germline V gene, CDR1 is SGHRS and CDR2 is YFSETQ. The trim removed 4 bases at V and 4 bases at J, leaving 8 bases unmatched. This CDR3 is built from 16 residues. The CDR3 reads CASSTGQGMEYNEQFF. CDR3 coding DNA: TGCGCCAGCAGCACGGGACAGGGGATGGAGTACAATGAGCAGTTCTTC.

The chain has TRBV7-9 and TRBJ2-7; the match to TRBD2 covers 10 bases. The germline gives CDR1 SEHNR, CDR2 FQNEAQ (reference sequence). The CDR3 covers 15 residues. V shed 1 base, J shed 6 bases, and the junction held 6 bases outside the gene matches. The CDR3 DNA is TGTGCCAGCAGCTTAGGAGCGGGAGGGCCCCGCGAGCAGTACTTC. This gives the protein CASSLGAGGPREQYF.

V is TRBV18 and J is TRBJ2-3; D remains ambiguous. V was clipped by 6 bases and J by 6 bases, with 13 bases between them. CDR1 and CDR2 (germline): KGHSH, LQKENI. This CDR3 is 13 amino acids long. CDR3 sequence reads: CASSSLSADTQYF. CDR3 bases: TGTGCCAGCTCCTCACTCAGCGCGGATACGCAGTATTTT.

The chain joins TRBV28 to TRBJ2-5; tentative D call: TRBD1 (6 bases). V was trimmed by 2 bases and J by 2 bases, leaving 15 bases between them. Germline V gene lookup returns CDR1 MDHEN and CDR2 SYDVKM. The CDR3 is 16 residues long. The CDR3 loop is CASSLLNRTEQETQYF. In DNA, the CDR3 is TGTGCCAGCAGTTTACTGAATAGGACAGAACAAGAGACCCAGTACTTC. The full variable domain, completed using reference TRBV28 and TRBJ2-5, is DVKVTQSSRYLVKRTGEKVFLECVQDMDHENMFWYRQDPGLGLRLIYFSYDVKMKEKGDIPEGYSVSREKKERFSLILESASTNQTSMYLCASSLLNRTEQETQYFGPGTRLLVL.

The CDR3 sequence is CASSLDYMNTEAFF. DNA of the CDR3: TGTGCCAGCAGCTTAGATTACATGAACACTGAAGCTTTCTTT. This chain joins TRBV7-9 and TRBJ1-1; D remains unclear. CDR3 size: 14 residues. V shed 1 base and J shed 0 bases, with 6 bases lying between them. Germline values: CDR1 SEHNR, CDR2 FQNEAQ (reference sequence).